These T cell receptor beta chains were read from a single sample in a study of blood T cell repertoires in COVID-19. Repertoires were generated with immunoSEQ multiplex PCR, while TCRdb's copy carries only in-frame clones and drops some. Among 170,000 or so clones listed, 85% to 95% were seen once. The sample comprised peripheral blood. These receptors all come from a man aged 45-65 years with acute or convalescent COVID-19. CDR3s include the opening cysteine and the closing phenylalanine or tryptophan. The D gene is left open where the match is weak. Some rows have no size entry. The others give once, few or many, or a class for an expanded clone.

NA	TRBV6-1	TRBJ2-7	TRBD1	TGTGCCAGCAGTGAAGTGTGGGACAGGGTCTACTACGAGCAGTACTTC	CASSEVWDRVYYEQYF
NA	TRBV7-9	TRBJ1-6	NA	TGTGCCAGCAGCTTGAGTTTGGGAGACGATTCACCCCTCCACTTT	CASSLSLGDDSPLHF
NA	TRBV5-1	TRBJ1-5	TRBD1	TGCGCCAGCAGCTTGACAGGGGCCTTCGATCAGCCCCAGCATTTT	CASSLTGAFDQPQHF
NA	TRBV10-2	TRBJ1-1	NA	TGCGCCAGCACTGGACGGGGGGTAGCTGAAGCTTTCTTT	CASTGRGVAEAFF
NA	TRBV28	TRBJ1-2	NA	TGTGCCAGCAGTTTGGCAGTTTACTATGGCTACACCTTC	CASSLAVYYGYTF
NA	TRBV19	TRBJ2-1	TRBD2	TGTGCCAGTAGCCTTAAGATTTTGGGGACTAGCGGGAGGGTTAATGAGCAGTTCTTC	CASSLKILGTSGRVNEQFF
once	TRBV6-5	TRBJ1-2	NA	TGTGCCAGCAGCTCCGCAGGGGCGTATGGCTATACCTTC	CASSSAGAYGYTF
NA	TRBV23-1	TRBJ1-1	NA	TGCGCCAGCAGTATAGCACTGAACACTGAAGCTTTCTTT	CASSIALNTEAFF
few	TRBV6-5	TRBJ1-2	NA	TGTGCCAGCAAACCGATACTTAACTATGGCTACACCTTC	CASKPILNYGYTF
few	TRBV3-1/TRBV3-2	TRBJ2-5	NA	TGTGCCAGCAGCCCGAACGGGAGAACTGAGACCCAGTACTTC	CASSPNGRTETQYF
NA	TRBV28	TRBJ1-1	NA	TGTGCCAGCAGCCTCCAGACTGAAGCTTTCTTT	CASSLQTEAFF
NA	TRBV30	TRBJ2-5	NA	TGTGCCTGGAGAGGCAGGGTGAACGGCGAGACCCAGTACTTC	CAWRGRVNGETQYF
NA	TRBV6-1	TRBJ1-2	NA	TGTGCCAGCAGTGAAATGAATGGAGGGAGCGGCTACACCTTC	CASSEMNGGSGYTF
NA	TRBV11-3	TRBJ2-2	NA	TGTGCCAGCAGCTTAGACTCCGGGGAGCTGTTTTTT	CASSLDSGELFF
NA	TRBV30	TRBJ1-2	TRBD1	TGTGCCTGGAGTATACAGGGGGAATATGGCTACACCTTC	CAWSIQGEYGYTF
NA	TRBV7-9	TRBJ2-3	TRBD2	TGTGCCAGCAGCTTAGGGGCGGGAGGCCGAGATACGCAGTATTTT	CASSLGAGGRDTQYF
NA	TRBV30	TRBJ2-3	NA	TGTGCCTGGAGTGCTTGGCTAGCCTCCACAGATACGCAGTATTTT	CAWSAWLASTDTQYF
NA	TRBV7-2	TRBJ2-1	TRBD2	TGTGCCAGCAGCTTAGAGAGACTAGCCCTTCCCAATGAGCAGTTCTTC	CASSLERLALPNEQFF
NA	TRBV7-7	TRBJ2-1	NA	TGTGCCAGCAGTATCACTCCAAACAATGAGCAGTTCTTC	CASSITPNNEQFF
NA	TRBV6-2/TRBV6-3	TRBJ2-1	NA	TGTGCCAGCAGTTATTCAGGTCCCTCCTACAATGAGCAGTTCTTC	CASSYSGPSYNEQFF
NA	TRBV5-1	TRBJ2-6	NA	TGCGCCAGCAGCCTTCTAGGGGCTGGGGCCAACGTCCTGACTTTC	CASSLLGAGANVLTF
NA	TRBV9	TRBJ2-3	TRBD2	TGTGCCAGCAGCGATCGGACTAGCGGGAGTTTAGATACGCAGTATTTT	CASSDRTSGSLDTQYF